The 22 T cell receptor beta chains listed next were all sequenced from one sample in a study of blood T cell repertoires in COVID-19. Only in-frame clones appear in the TCRdb table, and some are missing; sequencing was by immunoSEQ multiplex PCR. The data show about 330,000 clones, approximately 87% seen once. Material: PBMCs or T cells enriched from blood (not recorded which). The receptors were gathered from a woman in her twenties or thirties who had recovered from COVID-19.

The rearrangement links TRBV10-2 to TRBJ1-5; no clear D gene. Germline CDR1 WSHSY, CDR2 SAAADI. Trimming left V 2 bases short and J 7 bases short, with 6 bases between. The CDR3 has 12 residues. CDR3 coding DNA: TGCGCCAGCAGTGAGACGGGACAGCCCCAGCATTTT. The encoded protein is CASSETGQPQHF.

The gene calls are TRBV27 and TRBJ2-7; D not certain. The CDR3 is 14 residues long. CDR1 is MNHEY and CDR2 is SMNVEV in the germline V gene (reference sequence). The V gene lost 4 bases and the J gene lost 8 bases, with 18 bases spanning the gap. The CDR3 here is CASSSGFDPTKQYF. CDR3 nucleotide sequence: TGTGCCAGCAGTTCGGGTTTTGATCCTACGAAGCAGTACTTC.

On this clone: The junction and the germline gene differ at one end; a read error may be behind it. The chain couples TRBV9 to TRBJ2-2; 9 bases are shared with TRBD2. Germline V gives CDR1 SGDLS, CDR2 YYNGEE. CDR3 length equals 15 residues. The CDR3 DNA sequence: TGCGCCAGCAGCGGCGGGGGGGGCTCCACCGGGGAGCTGTTTTTT. Translated: CASSGGGGSTGELFF.

The chain employs TRBV5-1 and TRBJ2-3; TRBD2 matches 12 bases. CDR1 and CDR2 (germline): SGHRS, YFSETQ. The CDR3 covers 15 residues. J gave up 1 base and V 5 bases, and 2 bases lay outside the gene matches. CDR3 amino acids: CASSSSGGGTDTQYF. The CDR3 bases are TGCGCCAGCAGTTCTAGCGGGGGGGGCACAGATACGCAGTATTTT.

The V call is TRBV4-2, the J call TRBJ1-1, with D possibly TRBD1 on 6 matching bases. Trimming stripped 2 bases from V and 0 bases from J, with 13 bases between. This CDR3 has 16 residues. The germline V gene has CDR1 LGHNA and CDR2 YNFKEQ. CDR3 residues: CASSQKGGGVNTEAFF. As DNA, the CDR3 is TGTGCCAGCAGCCAAAAAGGGGGGGGAGTGAACACTGAAGCTTTCTTT.

This clone was observed once. The chain uses TRBV4-1 and TRBJ2-7; 12 bases fit TRBD2. Germline CDR1 and CDR2: MGHRA and YSYEKL. Trimming removed 6 bases from V and 3 bases from J; junction bases left unmatched: 6. This CDR3 comprises 15 residues. CDR3 bases: TGCGCCAGCAGGTTCCTAGCGGGGGGGATCTACGAGCAGTACTTC. This gives the protein CASRFLAGGIYEQYF.

The chain joins TRBV7-6 to TRBJ2-5; 7 bases are shared with TRBD1. The ends lost 1 base at V and 5 bases at J; junction bases unmatched: 4. Germline V gene lookup returns CDR1 SGHVS and CDR2 FNYEAQ. This CDR3 contains 14 residues. CDR3 protein: CASSLERGRETQYF. The CDR3 nucleotides read TGTGCCAGCAGCTTAGAGAGGGGGCGGGAGACCCAGTACTTC.

The chain uses TRBV30 and TRBJ1-6; 7 bases are a match to TRBD1. Germline CDR1 GTSNPN, CDR2 SVGIG (reference sequence). The CDR3 length is 16 residues. Germline trimming cut 5 bases from V and 0 bases from J; bases unmatched to any gene: 7. CDR3 sequence: CAWVTGASSYNSPLHF. The CDR3, as DNA: TGTGCCTGGGTTACAGGGGCTAGCTCCTATAATTCACCCCTCCACTTT.

CDR3 DNA: TGTGCCAGCAGTGAAGTTGGGGGGACAGGGGGCGTCCAAGAGACCCAGTACTTC. Translating gives CASSEVGGTGGVQETQYF. V and J are TRBV2 and TRBJ2-5; 12 positions agree with TRBD1. Germline CDR1 reads SNHLY; CDR2 reads FYNNEI. Trimming cost V 1 base and J 1 base; bases outside gene matches: 7. The CDR3 runs to 18 residues.

J is TRBJ1-1 and V is TRBV30; D unclear. CDR3 length equals 12 residues. Germline V gene sequence: CDR1 GTSNPN, CDR2 SVGIG (reference sequence). Trimming shortened V by 4 bases and J by 10 bases, and 16 bases separated the two germline ends. In DNA form, the CDR3 reads TGTGCCTGGATCGAGGTCCGATTCCGAGCTTTCTTT. Its translation is CAWIEVRFRAFF.

The V and J genes are TRBV25-1 and TRBJ1-1; D uncertain. Germline lookup yields CDR1 MGHDK and CDR2 SYGVNS. Trimming pared 5 bases from V and 1 base from J, leaving 8 bases between. CDR3 size: 13 residues. CDR3 region: CASSSTENTEAFF. CDR3 coding DNA: TGTGCCAGCAGTTCCACAGAGAACACTGAAGCTTTCTTT.

The chain couples TRBV7-3 to TRBJ2-1; D might be TRBD1 (6 bases). Germline V lookup: CDR1 SGHTA, CDR2 FQGTGA. Between the trimmed V and J ends, which lost 2 bases and 0 bases, there was a span of 11 bases. The CDR3 length is 16 residues. The CDR3 coding sequence is TGTGCCAGCAGCTTAGGGGGCTCGAGCTCCTACAATGAGCAGTTCTTC. This gives the protein CASSLGGSSSYNEQFF.

The V gene is TRBV7-5, the J gene TRBJ2-1; the tabulated D call, TRBD2, remains unverified against the DNA. TRBV7-5 is a pseudogene segment. CDR3 length: 16 amino acids. The CDR3 DNA is TGTGTCAGAAGCTCTAGGACTAGCGGGGGATTATGGGAGCAGTTCTTC. It encodes CVRSSRTSGGLWEQFF.

This clone has just a few counts. The rearrangement uses TRBV5-1 and TRBJ1-1, with TRBD1 identical over 11 bases. Germline V gene sequence: CDR1 SGHRS, CDR2 YFSETQ. The V segment lost 4 bases and the J segment 5 bases; nucleotides outside the gene matches: 10. This CDR3 spans 16 amino acids. CDR3 sequence (DNA): TGCGCCAGCAGCCCGGACAGGGGGCGCAGCTGGACTGAAGCTTTCTTT. Its translation is CASSPDRGRSWTEAFF.

In its sample, this clone was seen a few times. The chain uses TRBV4-1 and TRBJ2-7; the match to TRBD2 covers 10 bases. With V trimmed by 1 base and J by 1 base, 4 bases remained unmatched. CDR1 and CDR2 (germline): MGHRA, YSYEKL. This CDR3 comprises 16 residues. In DNA, the CDR3 is TGCGCCAGCAGCCAAGTTACTAGCGGGGCTTCCTACGAGCAGTACTTC. Its translation is CASSQVTSGASYEQYF.

This sequence joins TRBV28 and TRBJ1-2; TRBD1 matches 8 bases. V dropped 7 bases and J dropped 0; count of bases not matched to a gene: 10. The CDR3 spans 16 residues. The germline V gene encodes CDR1 MDHEN and CDR2 SYDVKM. CDR3 DNA sequence: TGTGCCAGCAAATTCTACGGACAGGGAGCTAACTATGGCTACACCTTC. It encodes CASKFYGQGANYGYTF.

The V call is TRBV4-3, the J call TRBJ1-3; 7 bases fit TRBD1. The CDR3 has 19 residues. Per the germline V gene, CDR1 is LGHNA and CDR2 is YSLEER. The V gene end was trimmed by 4 bases and the J gene end by 0 bases; junction bases not matched to a gene: 15. CDR3 bases: TGCGCCAGCAGCCCCCCGCCGGGACAGCCGAATTCCTCTGGAAACACCATATATTTT. Translated, it gives CASSPPPGQPNSSGNTIYF.

The gene calls are TRBV11-1 and TRBJ2-7, with D possibly TRBD2 on 5 matching bases. CDR1 and CDR2 from the germline V gene are SGHAT and FQDESV (reference sequence). With 5 bases removed from V and 1 base from J, the gap between germline ends came to 18 bases. The CDR3 is 16 residues long. CDR3 sequence: CASSRSGLDSSYEQYF. CDR3 DNA: TGTGCCAGCAGCCGGTCTGGACTCGACTCTTCCTACGAGCAGTACTTC. Based on the CDR3 plus reference TRBV11-1 and TRBJ2-7, the full variable domain is EAEVAQSPRYKITEKSQAVAFWCDPISGHATLYWYRQILGQGPELLVQFQDESVVDDSQLPKDRFSAERLKGVDSTLKIQPAELGDSAMYLCASSRSGLDSSYEQYFGPGTRLTVT.

The chain couples TRBV5-1 to TRBJ1-2, with D perhaps TRBD1 (6 bases). CDR1 and CDR2 from the germline V gene are SGHRS and YFSETQ. Deletions cut 3 bases from V and 0 bases from J, with 9 bases between. The CDR3 has 14 residues. The CDR3: CASSSGQSNYGYTF. Written as DNA, the CDR3 is TGCGCCAGCAGCTCCGGACAGTCTAACTATGGCTACACCTTC.

The chain is built from TRBV2 and TRBJ1-2; 10 bases fit TRBD1. The CDR3 contains 14 residues. Losses at the gene ends were 6 bases for V and 3 bases for J; bases not matched to a gene: 4. Germline V gives CDR1 SNHLY, CDR2 FYNNEI. CDR3: CASRRTGGDYGYTF. The CDR3 DNA sequence: TGTGCCAGCAGAAGGACAGGGGGGGACTATGGCTACACCTTC. Full variable domain (rest looked up from reference TRBV2 and TRBJ1-2): EPEVTQTPSHQVTQMGQEVILRCVPISNHLYFYWYRQILGQKVEFLVSFYNNEISEKSEIFDDQFSVERPDGSNFTLKIRSTKLEDSAMYFCASRRTGGDYGYTFGSGTRLTVV.

The V gene is TRBV5-4, the J gene TRBJ2-5, with 7 nucleotides matching TRBD2. Germline V CDR1 and CDR2: SGHNT, YYREEE (reference sequence). The CDR3 spans 15 residues. The trim removed 0 bases at V and 4 bases at J, leaving 6 bases unmatched. The CDR3 loop reads CASSLVGREGETQYF. DNA of the CDR3: TGTGCCAGCAGCTTGGTTGGCAGGGAGGGAGAGACCCAGTACTTC. The full variable domain, with the rest looked up from reference TRBV5-4 and TRBJ2-5, is ETGVTQSPTHLIKTRGQQVTLRCSSQSGHNTVSWYQQALGQGPQFIFQYYREEENGRGNFPPRFSGLQFPNYSSELNVNALELDDSALYLCASSLVGREGETQYFGPGTRLLVL.

This chain links TRBV3-1 (or the pseudogene TRBV3-2) with TRBJ1-1; D remains ambiguous. Trimming pared 1 base from V and 1 base from J, leaving 13 bases between. The CDR3 extends over 16 amino acids. Germline CDR1 is LGHDT and CDR2 is YNNKEL (reference sequence). The CDR3 region is CASSQVAAGPNTEAFF. CDR3 in DNA: TGTGCCAGCAGCCAAGTGGCGGCGGGCCCGAACACTGAAGCTTTCTTT.